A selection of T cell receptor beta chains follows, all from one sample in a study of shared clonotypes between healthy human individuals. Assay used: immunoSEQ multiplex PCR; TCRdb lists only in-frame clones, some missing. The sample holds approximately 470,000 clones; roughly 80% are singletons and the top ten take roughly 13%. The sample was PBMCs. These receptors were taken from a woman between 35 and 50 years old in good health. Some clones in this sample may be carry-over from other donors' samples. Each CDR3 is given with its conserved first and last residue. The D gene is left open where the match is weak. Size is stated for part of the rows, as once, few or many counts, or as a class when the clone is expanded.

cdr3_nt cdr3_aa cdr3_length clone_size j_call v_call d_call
TGTGCCAGCTGCCTTTCCCGTAACACTGAAGCTTTCTTT CASCLSRNTEAFF 13 NA TRBJ1-1 TRBV5-6 NA
TGCGCCAGCAGCTTTGCGGCAGGGCTGTCCTATGGCTACACCTTC CASSFAAGLSYGYTF 15 NA TRBJ1-2 TRBV5-1 NA
TGTGCCAGCAGCGTCTCCGGGCGGGAGGTGGGCACAGATACGCAGTATTTT CASSVSGREVGTDTQYF 17 once TRBJ2-3 TRBV9 TRBD2
TGTGCCAGCAGCATCTTGAGATCCGGGGAGCTGTTTTTT CASSILRSGELFF 13 NA TRBJ2-2 TRBV6-5 NA
TGTGCCAGCAGCCAAGACTGGGGGTCAGATACGCAGTATTTT CASSQDWGSDTQYF 14 once TRBJ2-3 TRBV14 NA
TGCAGCGTTGAAGATCTAGCTAGCGGGGGGCCGGGGACCCAGTACTTC CSVEDLASGGPGTQYF 16 NA TRBJ2-5 TRBV29-1 TRBD2
TGTGCCACTTTAACGGGGGGGTTGAACACTGAAGCTTTCTTT CATLTGGLNTEAFF 14 NA TRBJ1-1 TRBV7-9 NA
TGTGCCAGCACCCGCACAGGGGGGGACACCGGGGAGCTGTTTTTT CASTRTGGDTGELFF 15 NA TRBJ2-2 TRBV6-6 NA
TGTGCCACGGGGGGACAGGGGGCTCAGCCCCAGCATTTT CATGGQGAQPQHF 13 NA TRBJ1-5 TRBV6-6 TRBD1
TGTGCCAGCAGCGTAGGGCTAGCGGGAGGGTACAATGAGCAGTTCTTC CASSVGLAGGYNEQFF 16 NA TRBJ2-1 TRBV9 TRBD2
TGTGCTAGCAGCCCTCGAGGGGCTTGTACTGAAGCTTCCTTT CASSPRGACTEASF 14 once TRBJ1-1 TRBV5-6 NA
TGTGCCAGCAGCGGTCCGGGACAGGGATCGTACGAGCAGTACTTC CASSGPGQGSYEQYF 15 once TRBJ2-7 TRBV9 TRBD1
TGTGCCAGCAGTAACCGGGACAGTCCCTACGAGCAGTACTTC CASSNRDSPYEQYF 14 many TRBJ2-7 TRBV27 TRBD1
TGTGCCAGCAGCGGTGTGGGCTCGTACTACGAGCAGTACTTC CASSGVGSYYEQYF 14 NA TRBJ2-7 TRBV7-9 NA
TGTGCCAGCAGTTGGGGACTAGCGGGAGGAGAGACCCAGTACTTC CASSWGLAGGETQYF 15 NA TRBJ2-5 TRBV6-6 TRBD2
TGTGCCAGTACCTCGCGGACAGGCACCGGGGAGCTGTTTTTT CASTSRTGTGELFF 14 NA TRBJ2-2 TRBV19 TRBD1
TGTGCCAGCAGCTTGGAAAGCAATCAGCCCCAGCATTTT CASSLESNQPQHF 13 NA TRBJ1-5 TRBV7-9 NA
TGTGCCAGCAGCTTAGCGAGGACACCACTGATAGGAGATACGCAGTATTTT CASSLARTPLIGDTQYF 17 NA TRBJ2-3 TRBV7-8 NA
TGTGCCAGCAGCTTGGGACTAGCGGGAGCCTACGAGCAGTACTTC CASSLGLAGAYEQYF 15 NA TRBJ2-7 TRBV7-2 TRBD2
TGTGCCAGCAGCCAAAACAGGGGGCCGTGGCATTTT CASSQNRGPWHF 12 once TRBJ1-5 TRBV27 TRBD1
TGTGCCTGGAACCGACTGACAAACACTGAAGCTTTCTTT CAWNRLTNTEAFF 13 NA TRBJ1-1 TRBV30 NA
TGTGCCAGCAGCTTAGGACTAGCGGGGAGATACGAGCAGTACTTC CASSLGLAGRYEQYF 15 NA TRBJ2-7 TRBV7-9 TRBD2
TGTGCCAGCTCAAGGACGGTTGGAAACACCATATATTTT CASSRTVGNTIYF 13 NA TRBJ1-3 TRBV2 NA
TGTGCCTGGAGTGTTATCCTGAACACTGAAGCTTTCTTT CAWSVILNTEAFF 13 NA TRBJ1-1 TRBV30 NA
TGCAGCGTTGTGATGTTAGCGGGAGTAGGGCCCGTCGCCCAGTACTTC CSVVMLAGVGPVAQYF 16 NA TRBJ2-5 TRBV29-1 TRBD2
TGTGCCAGCAACCCGACAGATTCCTACGAGCAGTACTTC CASNPTDSYEQYF 13 NA TRBJ2-7 TRBV7-8 NA
TGTGCCAGCAGTGGGCCCCTGGGGGGGGTAGGGACTGAAGCTTTCTTT CASSGPLGGVGTEAFF 16 NA TRBJ1-1 TRBV6-4 NA
TGTGCCAGCAGTCCCGGGACTAGCGGGAGTGGGCAGTACTTC CASSPGTSGSGQYF 14 NA TRBJ2-7 TRBV6-1 TRBD2
TGCAGTGCTAGGGGTGGGTATGAGCAGTTCTTC CSARGGYEQFF 11 NA TRBJ2-1 TRBV20-1 NA
TGTGCCAGCAGTTCGGGACTAGCGGGAGGGAGTGAGCAGTTCTTC CASSSGLAGGSEQFF 15 once TRBJ2-1 TRBV27 TRBD2
TGTGCCAGCTCACTAACCTCTTCGGGGATCTATGGCTACACCTTC CASSLTSSGIYGYTF 15 NA TRBJ1-2 TRBV18 NA
TGTGCCTGGAGTGGGGCAGGGACCCGCACAGATACGCAGTATTTT CAWSGAGTRTDTQYF 15 NA TRBJ2-3 TRBV30 NA
TGTGCCAGCAGTCGGCTACAGGATTCCTACGAGCAGTACTTC CASSRLQDSYEQYF 14 once TRBJ2-7 TRBV28 NA
TGTGCCAGCAGCCCCGGGGGGACAGTGGCCGGCCACGAGCAGTACTTC CASSPGGTVAGHEQYF 16 NA TRBJ2-7 TRBV28 NA
TGTGCCAGCAGCCCCGGGACAGGGAACACAGATACGCAGTATTTT CASSPGTGNTDTQYF 15 NA TRBJ2-3 TRBV28 TRBD1
TGCGCCAGCAGCTTACCCACGACAGAAAAGAACACCGGGGAGCTGTTTTTT CASSLPTTEKNTGELFF 17 NA TRBJ2-2 TRBV5-1 NA
TGTGCCAGCAGGGCCTCACAGGGTCGGGTGGGTGAAAAACTGTTTTTT CASRASQGRVGEKLFF 16 NA TRBJ1-4 TRBV28 NA
TGCGCCAGCAGCCAATTTGCGGGGCCCTACGAGCAGTACTTC CASSQFAGPYEQYF 14 few TRBJ2-7 TRBV11-2 NA
TGTGCCAGCAGCGTAGCGGGACGGATTAATGAGCAGTTCTTC CASSVAGRINEQFF 14 NA TRBJ2-1 TRBV9 NA
TGTGCCAGCAGCCCGGACAACGGTCAGCCCCAGCATTTT CASSPDNGQPQHF 13 NA TRBJ1-5 TRBV11-2 NA
TGTGCCAGCAGCGTGGGACTAGCGGGAGAGAGAGAGACCCAGTACTTC CASSVGLAGERETQYF 16 NA TRBJ2-5 TRBV9 TRBD2
TGTGCCAGCAGTTTTACTATATGGGAGACCCAGTACTTC CASSFTIWETQYF 13 NA TRBJ2-5 TRBV7-4 NA
TGTGCCAGCAGCTTAGGTCAGGGACGCGGCTCTGGAAACACCATATATTTT CASSLGQGRGSGNTIYF 17 NA TRBJ1-3 TRBV7-9 NA
TGCGCCAGCAGCTTAATGACCGGACAGGGGACTGAAGCTTTCTTT CASSLMTGQGTEAFF 15 NA TRBJ1-1 TRBV5-1 TRBD1
TGTGCCAGCAGACCCAGGGATTTCTATGGCTACACCTTC CASRPRDFYGYTF 13 NA TRBJ1-2 TRBV7-9 NA
TGTGCCAGCAGCTTCCGAAAGGACAGCTATAATGAAAAACTGTTTTTT CASSFRKDSYNEKLFF 16 NA TRBJ1-4 TRBV13 NA
TGTGCCAGCAGCTTACGATTGGACTATGGCTACACCTTC CASSLRLDYGYTF 13 NA TRBJ1-2 TRBV7-8 NA